The 29 T cell receptor beta chains below come from one sample, sequenced in a study of shared clonotypes between healthy human individuals. TCRdb's table, derived via immunoSEQ multiplex PCR, lists solely in-frame clones and lacks some. Of about 2 million clones in the sample, roughly 94% were seen once. Terminally differentiated effector memory CD45RA+ cells were excluded from the naive CD8 cells, which were CD45RO-negative and positively selected for CCR7. Sequencing input: naive CD8+ T cells sorted from blood. Receptor source: a man aged 18 to 29 in good health.

The chain joins TRBV11-2 to TRBJ1-1; the match to TRBD1 covers 9 bases. The CDR3 runs 16 residues. CDR1 SGHAT and CDR2 FQNNGV come from the germline V gene. Losses at the gene ends were 4 bases for V and 3 bases for J; bases not matched to a gene: 9. CDR3 loop: CASSSLQGAMDTEAFF. The CDR3 bases are TGTGCCAGCAGCTCGTTACAGGGGGCAATGGACACTGAAGCTTTCTTT.

Turning to this clone: Distinct nucleotide sequences in the sample also encode this CDR3. V usage is TRBV19 and J usage is TRBJ2-7; D gene unclear. This CDR3 has 13 residues. With 3 bases removed from V and 2 bases from J, the gap between germline ends came to 8 bases. CDR1 and CDR2 from the germline V gene are LNHDA and SQIVND (reference sequence). The CDR3 loop is CASSIGRAYEQYF. CDR3 in DNA: TGTGCCAGTAGTATTGGCAGAGCCTACGAGCAGTACTTC.

The chain employs TRBV28 and TRBJ1-2; D uncertain. The germline V and J ends were trimmed by 5 bases and 4 bases, with 20 bases remaining between them. The CDR3 has 16 amino acids. Germline V CDR1 and CDR2: MDHEN, SYDVKM. The DNA of the CDR3 is TGTGCCAGCAGTCCGGTCTCGGACTGGAACAGCTATGGCTACACCTTC. This codes for CASSPVSDWNSYGYTF.

CDR3 region: CASSLGARTEAFF. The CDR3 DNA sequence: TGTGCCAGCAGCCTAGGGGCGCGGACTGAAGCTTTCTTT. The gene calls are TRBV7-9 and TRBJ1-1; tentatively, D is TRBD1 (5 bases). Germline assignment: CDR1 SEHNR and CDR2 FQNEAQ (reference sequence). The V end lost 5 bases, the J end lost 5 bases, and 12 bases lay between the germline ends. The CDR3 has 13 amino acids.

The chain employs TRBV5-1 and TRBJ2-1, with D possibly being TRBD2 (5 bases). The V end lost 0 bases, the J end lost 0 bases, and 10 bases lay between the germline ends. The germline gives CDR1 SGHRS, CDR2 YFSETQ. This CDR3 has 16 amino acids. CDR3 nucleotides: TGCGCCAGCAGCTTGGGGGTGGGGAGCTCCTACAATGAGCAGTTCTTC. Protein sequence: CASSLGVGSSYNEQFF. The full variable domain, its missing parts supplied by reference TRBV5-1 and TRBJ2-1, is KAGVTQTPRYLIKTRGQQVTLSCSPISGHRSVSWYQQTPGQGLQFLFEYFSETQRNKGNFPGRFSGRQFSNSRSEMNVSTLELGDSALYLCASSLGVGSSYNEQFFGPGTRLTVL.

The chain carries TRBV7-6 and TRBJ2-1, with D unclear. Germline CDR1 SGHVS, CDR2 FNYEAQ. V was pared by 1 base and J by 0 bases, with 10 bases between. The CDR3 has 16 amino acids. The CDR3 here is CASSLDTSSSYNEQFF. CDR3 DNA: TGTGCCAGCAGCTTAGACACCTCAAGCTCCTACAATGAGCAGTTCTTC.

The table lists this clone with a count of one. The chain has TRBV29-1 and TRBJ2-7; unclear D gene. Deletions cut 5 bases from V and 4 bases from J, with 6 bases between. Germline-derived CDR1 and CDR2 are SQVTM and ANQGSEA. The length of the CDR3 is 10 residues. The CDR3, as DNA: TGCAGCGTTTTTTTGTACGAGCAGTACTTC. Translation gives CSVFLYEQYF.

The sample holds one count of this clone. Within the sample, other DNA sequences also encode this same CDR3. This sequence joins TRBV29-1 and TRBJ1-1, with D maybe TRBD1 (6 bases). Deletions cut 7 bases from V and 0 bases from J, with 12 bases between. The CDR3 runs 13 residues. Germline V CDR1 and CDR2: SQVTM, ANQGSEA. The CDR3 DNA sequence: TGCAGCGCCGAGGGGGGGATGAACACTGAAGCTTTCTTT. This gives the protein CSAEGGMNTEAFF.

About this clone: This same CDR3 is encoded by further DNA sequences in the sample. The chain couples TRBV9 to TRBJ1-1; D is unresolved. Per germline, CDR1 SGDLS and CDR2 YYNGEE. Trimming took off 0 bases at V and 4 bases at J, with 7 bases between the two ends. The CDR3 spans 13 residues. The CDR3 sequence is CASSVEVGTEAFF. The CDR3 DNA follows: TGTGCCAGCAGCGTAGAGGTGGGCACTGAAGCTTTCTTT.

V is TRBV10-3 and J is TRBJ1-2, with a tentative D call TRBD1 (5 bases). Germline V CDR1 and CDR2: ENHRY, SYGVKD. Trimming stripped 4 bases from V and 7 bases from J, with 10 bases between. The CDR3 is 12 residues long. The CDR3 protein is CAISVDQGGYTF. The CDR3 DNA follows: TGTGCCATCAGTGTGGACCAGGGTGGCTACACCTTC.

With regard to this clone: Different DNA sequences within this sample yield the same CDR3. V and J are TRBV7-9 and TRBJ2-7, with D perhaps matching TRBD1 (6 bases). V lost 5 bases and J lost 4, with 12 bases in between. Germline loops: CDR1 SEHNR, CDR2 FQNEAQ (reference sequence). The CDR3 is 13 residues long. CDR3 bases: TGTGCCAGCAGCCCGGGACACCTTTACGAGCAGTACTTC. It encodes CASSPGHLYEQYF.

About this clone itself: Distinct nucleotide sequences in the sample also encode this CDR3. The rearrangement joins TRBV27 to TRBJ2-1; D gene unclear. With 0 bases removed from V and 6 bases from J, the gap between germline ends came to 6 bases. Looked up from germline, CDR1 is MNHEY and CDR2 is SMNVEV (reference sequence). CDR3 length equals 13 residues. The CDR3 DNA sequence: TGTGCCAGCAGTTTATCGGTTGGCAATGAGCAGTTCTTC. Translating it yields CASSLSVGNEQFF.

The rearrangement uses TRBV7-8 and TRBJ2-5; maybe TRBD1 (6 bases). CDR1 and CDR2 from the germline V gene are SGHVS and FQNEAQ. Trimming stripped 5 bases from V and 7 bases from J, with 26 bases between. The CDR3 loop spans 17 amino acids. Here the CDR3 reads CASSARNDEQGSGTQYF. The CDR3 DNA reads TGTGCCAGCAGCGCGAGAAATGATGAACAGGGATCGGGGACCCAGTACTTC. The complete variable domain, with remaining parts taken from reference TRBV7-8 and TRBJ2-5, reads GAGVSQSPRYKVAKRGQDVALRCDPISGHVSLFWYQQALGQGPEFLTYFQNEAQLDKSGLPSDRFFAERPEGSVSTLKIQRTQQEDSAVYLCASSARNDEQGSGTQYFGPGTRLLVL.

The gene calls are TRBV30 and TRBJ2-7; 7 bases match TRBD1. Trimming cost V 4 bases and J 3 bases; bases outside gene matches: 3. CDR3 length: 12 amino acids. Germline CDR1 GTSNPN, CDR2 SVGIG (reference sequence). In DNA, the CDR3 is TGTGCCTGGACAGGGGGTCTCTACGAGCAGTACTTC. This sequence encodes CAWTGGLYEQYF.

Of note for this clone: Distinct nucleotide sequences in the sample also encode this CDR3. The chain couples TRBV30 to TRBJ2-7; D perhaps matches TRBD2 (6 bases). This CDR3 is 14 amino acids long. V was pared by 0 bases and J by 3 bases, with 12 bases between. Germline V gene lookup returns CDR1 GTSNPN and CDR2 SVGIG (reference sequence). This CDR3 is CAWSVGAGSYEQYF. CDR3 bases: TGTGCCTGGAGTGTTGGGGCCGGGAGCTACGAGCAGTACTTC.

The rearrangement links TRBV13 to TRBJ1-3; 11 bases fit TRBD1. The V and J ends lost 6 bases and 8 bases, in that order; junction bases with no gene match: 6. This CDR3 comprises 14 residues. The germline gives CDR1 PRHDT, CDR2 FYEKMQ (reference sequence). CDR3 amino acids: CASSLGQGGDTIYF. The DNA for the CDR3 is TGTGCCAGCAGTTTGGGACAGGGGGGAGACACCATATATTTT.

The chain has TRBV19 and TRBJ2-2, with 7 nucleotides matching TRBD1. The length of the CDR3 is 14 residues. Trimming removed 5 bases from V and 5 bases from J; junction bases left unmatched: 5. CDR1 is LNHDA and CDR2 is SQIVND in the germline V gene (reference sequence). The CDR3 region is CASSGWDSTGELFF. As DNA, the CDR3 is TGTGCCAGTAGTGGATGGGACAGTACCGGGGAGCTGTTTTTT.

V gene TRBV7-9 combines with J gene TRBJ2-7; D could derive from TRBD1 or TRBD2 (5 bases each). The CDR3 loop spans 12 amino acids. The germline CDR1 and CDR2 sequences are SEHNR and FQNEAQ (reference sequence). V was trimmed by 8 bases and J by 7 bases, leaving 15 bases between them. The CDR3 region is CASGTGSWEQYF. The CDR3 DNA sequence: TGTGCCAGCGGGACGGGGTCGTGGGAGCAGTACTTC.

This clone showed up just once. The genes are TRBV27 and TRBJ2-7; D is possibly TRBD2 (6 bases). CDR1 MNHEY and CDR2 SMNVEV come from the germline V gene (reference sequence). The CDR3 runs 14 residues. The ends were cut back, 3 bases at V and 4 bases at J, with 13 bases in the middle. This CDR3 is CASSFGGSKYEQYF. The CDR3 bases are TGTGCCAGCAGTTTTGGAGGGAGTAAGTACGAGCAGTACTTC.

The J gene is TRBJ2-2, the V gene TRBV9, with TRBD2 identical over 11 bases. V shed 1 base, J shed 1 base, and the junction held 3 bases outside the gene matches. Per the germline V gene, CDR1 is SGDLS and CDR2 is YYNGEE. The CDR3 has 17 residues. CDR3 in amino acids: CASSVPLAGVNTGELFF. In DNA form, the CDR3 reads TGTGCCAGCAGCGTACCACTAGCGGGAGTGAACACCGGGGAGCTGTTTTTT.

The V gene is TRBV4-1, the J gene TRBJ2-3; 10 positions match TRBD2. Germline values: CDR1 MGHRA, CDR2 YSYEKL. This CDR3 region has 16 residues. J was trimmed by 6 bases and V by 6 bases; bases with no gene match: 12. DNA of the CDR3: TGCGCCAGCAGTCGGCCGGCTAGCGGGAGCTGGGATACGCAGTATTTT. This codes for CASSRPASGSWDTQYF.

The chain joins TRBV4-1 to TRBJ2-7; maybe TRBD2 (5 bases). V was clipped by 0 bases and J by 3 bases, with 9 bases between them. Per germline, CDR1 MGHRA and CDR2 YSYEKL. This CDR3 is 14 amino acids long. CDR3 sequence reads: CASSQDREFYEQYF. In DNA, the CDR3 is TGCGCCAGCAGCCAAGATCGGGAATTCTACGAGCAGTACTTC.

This chain uses TRBV7-9 with TRBJ2-2, with D maybe TRBD2 (6 bases). With 6 bases removed from V and 1 base from J, the gap between germline ends came to 12 bases. The CDR3 extends over 15 amino acids. Germline assignment: CDR1 SEHNR and CDR2 FQNEAQ (reference sequence). CDR3 protein: CASSRDSQNTGELFF. The DNA for the CDR3 is TGTGCCAGCAGTCGGGACTCCCAGAACACCGGGGAGCTGTTTTTT.

V is TRBV6-5 and J is TRBJ2-3; D is uncertain. The CDR3 sequence is 14 residues long. Trimming stripped 2 bases from V and 2 bases from J, with 8 bases between. Germline V lookup: CDR1 MNHEY, CDR2 SVGAGI. Here the CDR3 reads CASSYRQFTDTQYF. The CDR3 nucleotides read TGTGCCAGCAGTTACAGGCAGTTCACAGATACGCAGTATTTT.

This clone was counted a few times. This rearrangement joins TRBV7-6 to TRBJ1-5; D is unclear. The germline gives CDR1 SGHVS, CDR2 FNYEAQ. The CDR3 contains 14 residues. V lost 1 base to trimming and J lost 5 bases, with 9 bases between them. DNA of the CDR3: TGTGCCAGCAGCTTAGGCAGTTCGGATCAGCCCCAGCATTTT. Encoded protein: CASSLGSSDQPQHF.

This chain links TRBV5-6 with TRBJ1-2; no clear D gene. The germline CDR1 and CDR2 sequences are SGHDT and YYEEEE. The CDR3 contains 12 residues. V was cut by 4 bases and J by 2 bases, with 6 bases left in between. The CDR3 loop reads CASSQDNYGYTF. Written as DNA, the CDR3 is TGTGCCAGCAGCCAAGACAACTATGGCTACACCTTC.

For this clone: The junction departs from germline at one end; a sequencing error may be responsible. The rearrangement joins TRBV11-2 to TRBJ2-3; 14 bases agree with TRBD2. Germline assignment: CDR1 SGHAT and CDR2 FQNNGV. This CDR3 contains 17 residues. CDR3 DNA: TGTGCCAGCAGATTAGGGACTAGCGGGAGCCCCTCAGATACGCAGTATTTT. It specifies CASRLGTSGSPSDTQYF.

This clone was counted a single time. The genes are TRBV5-8 and TRBJ2-2; D not certain. Germline V lookup: CDR1 SGHTS, CDR2 YDEGEE. The V end was cut by 4 bases, the J end by 0 bases, with 10 bases between. CDR3 length equals 15 residues. The CDR3 loop is CASSVSKTNTGELFF. CDR3 DNA: TGTGCCAGCAGCGTGTCTAAAACGAACACCGGGGAGCTGTTTTTT.

For this clone: This sample also contains other DNA sequences that code for the same CDR3. V usage is TRBV7-2 and J usage is TRBJ1-6, with 9 bases fitting TRBD1. This CDR3 has 15 residues. After removal of 1 base from V and 7 bases from J, the junction contained 2 bases not matched to a gene. Germline V gene lookup returns CDR1 SGHTA and CDR2 FQGNSA. The CDR3 nucleotides read TGTGCCAGCAGCTTAGGGGGACAGGGAAATTCACCCCTCCACTTT. Residues: CASSLGGQGNSPLHF.